The rows below give T cell receptor beta chains drawn from one sample of a study of cytomegalovirus exposure and HLA in healthy donors. Repertoires were generated with immunoSEQ multiplex PCR, while TCRdb's copy carries only in-frame clones and drops some. Here the sample spans roughly 170,000 clones, roughly 83% being singletons. Sequences were obtained from PBMCs. The receptors here all came from a man aged 30-40 years in good health and CMV-seronegative. The CDR3 runs from the conserved cysteine through the conserved F or W. The D gene is left open where the match is weak. Only some rows state a clone size, as once, few, many or a class for expanded clones.

size: NA; V: TRBV13; D: TRBD1; J: TRBJ2-7; CDR3: CASRGPGTASYEQYF; DNA: TGTGCCAGCAGAGGACCCGGGACAGCGTCCTACGAGCAGTACTTC
size: NA; V: TRBV30; D: NA; J: TRBJ2-5; CDR3: CAWSQRRVETQYF; DNA: TGTGCCTGGAGTCAAAGGAGGGTGGAGACCCAGTACTTC
size: NA; V: TRBV5-4; D: NA; J: TRBJ2-7; CDR3: CASSASWTSEQYF; DNA: TGTGCCAGCAGCGCGTCGTGGACATCCGAGCAGTACTTC
size: once; V: TRBV11-2; D: NA; J: TRBJ2-7; CDR3: CASSLVKGEQYF; DNA: TGTGCCAGCAGCTTAGTAAAGGGGGAGCAGTACTTC
size: NA; V: TRBV27; D: NA; J: TRBJ2-7; CDR3: CASSLGEGVYEQYF; DNA: TGTGCCAGCAGTTTAGGAGAGGGAGTCTACGAGCAGTACTTC
size: NA; V: TRBV28; D: TRBD2; J: TRBJ2-3; CDR3: CASRRLAGRQDTQYF; DNA: TGTGCCAGCAGAAGACTAGCGGGGAGGCAGGATACGCAGTATTTT
size: NA; V: TRBV10-3; D: TRBD1; J: TRBJ1-2; CDR3: CAISVNLGQLDYGYTF; DNA: TGTGCCATCAGTGTGAATTTGGGACAGCTAGACTATGGCTACACCTTC
size: NA; V: TRBV19; D: TRBD1; J: TRBJ2-1; CDR3: CASSIGDRVNEQFF; DNA: TGTGCCAGTAGTATAGGGGACAGGGTCAATGAGCAGTTCTTC
size: few; V: TRBV7-7; D: NA; J: TRBJ2-1; CDR3: CASSLVRENEQFF; DNA: TGTGCCAGCAGCTTGGTAAGGGAGAATGAGCAGTTCTTC
size: NA; V: TRBV5-1; D: TRBD1; J: TRBJ1-1; CDR3: CASSLVRGTGGRNTEAFF; DNA: TGCGCCAGCAGCTTGGTTAGGGGTACAGGGGGGCGGAACACTGAAGCTTTCTTT
size: once; V: TRBV19; D: TRBD1; J: TRBJ1-1; CDR3: CASSIQGEYTEAFF; DNA: TGTGCCAGTAGTATCCAGGGGGAGTACACTGAAGCTTTCTTT
size: NA; V: TRBV10-3; D: NA; J: TRBJ2-2; CDR3: CAISEQGAGELFF; DNA: TGTGCCATCAGTGAACAGGGTGCCGGGGAGCTGTTTTTT
size: NA; V: TRBV7-6; D: TRBD1; J: TRBJ2-2; CDR3: CASSDNPSTGAGGELFF; DNA: TGTGCCAGCAGCGATAACCCCTCAACAGGGGCGGGCGGGGAGCTGTTTTTT
size: NA; V: TRBV7-2; D: NA; J: TRBJ1-2; CDR3: CASRAGTRGYTF; DNA: TGTGCCAGCAGGGCCGGGACAAGAGGCTACACCTTC
size: NA; V: TRBV5-6; D: NA; J: TRBJ1-3; CDR3: CASRYRANSGNTIYF; DNA: TGTGCCAGCAGGTACAGGGCTAACTCTGGAAACACCATATATTTT
size: NA; V: TRBV7-3; D: TRBD2; J: TRBJ2-7; CDR3: CASGSGSSYEQYF; DNA: TGTGCCAGCGGAAGCGGGAGCAGCTACGAGCAGTACTTC